These 2 T cell receptor beta chains share one sample of origin, sequenced in a study of blood T cell repertoires in COVID-19. Method: immunoSEQ multiplex PCR; TCRdb's copy keeps in-frame clones and lacks some. The sample includes under 95,000 clones, about 70% of them seen just once. Sequenced: peripheral blood. All receptors derive from a man aged 45 to 65 with active or convalescent COVID-19.

This chain joins TRBV27 and TRBJ1-3; D remains unclear. The germline V gene encodes CDR1 MNHEY and CDR2 SMNVEV (reference sequence). The CDR3 spans 12 residues. V dropped 6 bases and J dropped 4 bases, with 7 bases sitting between them. CDR3 bases: TGTGCCAGCAGGTCTCAGGGAAACACCATATATTTT. Translated: CASRSQGNTIYF.

There are a few counts of this clone. V and J are TRBV6-5 and TRBJ1-2, with D perhaps matching TRBD1 (5 bases). Germline V CDR1 and CDR2: MNHEY, SVGAGI. There are 13 residues in the CDR3. V lost 7 bases and J lost 7, with 16 bases in between. The CDR3 nucleotides are TGTGCCAGCACCCCGGGGGGGTCGGTTGGCTACACCTTC. As protein: CASTPGGSVGYTF.